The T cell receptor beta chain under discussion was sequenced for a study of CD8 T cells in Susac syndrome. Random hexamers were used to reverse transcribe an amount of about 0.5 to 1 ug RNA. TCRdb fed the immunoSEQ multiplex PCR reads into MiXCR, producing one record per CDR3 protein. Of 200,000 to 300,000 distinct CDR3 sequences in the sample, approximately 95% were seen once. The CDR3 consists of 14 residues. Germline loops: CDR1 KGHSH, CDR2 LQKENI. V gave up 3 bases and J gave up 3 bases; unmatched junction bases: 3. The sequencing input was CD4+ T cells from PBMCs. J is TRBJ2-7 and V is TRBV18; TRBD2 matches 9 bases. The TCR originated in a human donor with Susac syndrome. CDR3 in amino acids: CASSPLAGLYEQYF. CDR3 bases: TGTGCCAGCTCACCTCTAGCGGGACTCTACGAGCAGTACTTC.